Below, one T cell receptor beta chain is given with its context. The data derive from a study of Ad26.COV2.S vaccination and SARS-CoV-2 variants. The assay was immunoSEQ multiplex PCR, and TCRdb's table has in-frame clones only and misses some. The sample lists about 680,000 clones, roughly nine tenths occurring once. The treatment is: roughly 19 received Ad26.COV2.S at low or high dose, single or two shots; roughly 5 received placebo; per-sample allocation not given. Day 63 after the first injection of vaccine or placebo was the sampling time. This CDR3 contains 13 residues. The ends were cut back, 2 bases at V and 5 bases at J, with 10 bases in the middle. The germline gives CDR1 SGHDT, CDR2 YYEEEE.

The sequence was obtained from a person aged 18 to 65 who received the Ad26.COV2.S COVID-19 vaccine or a placebo. The sequencing here drew on peripheral blood, taken in a trial of Ad26.COV2.S vaccine versus placebo. The chain carries TRBV5-6 and TRBJ2-5; D unresolved. CDR3 sequence (DNA): TGTGCCAGCAGCTTTAGGAACGGGGAGACCCAGTACTTC. Residues: CASSFRNGETQYF.